This T cell receptor beta chain comes out of a study of shared clonotypes between healthy human individuals (dated by TCRdb to 2018 to 2020). Regarding the complete study: A few men and a couple of women, aged 18 to 49 years, made up the cohort. For each donor, CD4 naive and CD4 memory were each given three plates, CD8 naive was given two plates, and CD8 memory was given one plate. To estimate repertoire size and how much clonotypes are shared between individuals, the study performed deep sequencing of blood TCR repertoires from roughly five healthy adults. Libraries were prepared and TCR repertoires were sequenced by different laboratories using diverse techniques, in order to increase sequencing depth and limit assay-specific biases. Each donor's leukapheresis produced roughly between roughly 0.85 and 9 billion PBMCs.

V is shortened by 1 base, J by 0 bases, and the region joining them spans 10 bases. Looking up the germline V gene yields CDR1 MGHRA and CDR2 YSYEKL. Reading from cysteine to phenylalanine, the CDR3 counts 16 amino acids. Just CDR3 DNA is preserved here, 48 bases in frame from base 1. What the work shows at the level of the full study, not this receptor alone: Larger estimated clonotype richness was generally found for naive subsets than for memory subsets. Incomplete sequencing was indicated by rarefaction of sorted-subset datasets, despite the large sequencing depth. Sharing across several donors was observed for 5% to 6.5% of naive CD4, over 3% of naive CD8, roughly 2.3% of memory CD4, and around 0.44% of memory CD8 clonotypes. Only blood was sampled, and tissue TCR repertoires likely differ from those in blood. The genetic and exposure-history diversity represented was limited by the small number of donors. Based on pairwise subsampling, the degree of clonotype sharing among donors was expected to be affected by sequencing depth. Compared with non-shared clonotypes, the clonotypes found in all four sorted-subset donors had higher generation probabilities.

Donors were healthy HIV-negative adults with no recently reported acute infections or vaccinations. Every donor was a Caucasian adult residing in Nashville, Tennessee, USA. CD4+ T cells were enriched by magnetic negative selection, after which naive cells were positively selected on CD45RA and the negative fraction was taken as the memory subset. Blood was collected by leukapheresis, and PBMCs were isolated by Ficoll-Histopaque density gradient centrifugation and then cryopreserved in liquid nitrogen vapor phase. Analytical flow cytometry was used to check the purity and quantity of each magnetically sorted T cell population. Genomic DNA was isolated from every sorted fraction and measured by UV absorbance on a Nanodrop 2000c. Details on this clone: The antigen this receptor binds is unknown. Base qualities are not recorded, but no much larger clone differs from it by a single base.

TCR CDR3 regions were amplified from genomic DNA by multiplex PCR using the deep immunoSEQ assay. For each cell subset, the extracted genomic DNA was distributed evenly across all wells of several immunoSEQ 96-well plates, and each plate served as one replicate. For sorted subsets, about 200 ng genomic DNA, equal to some 28,000 T cell genomes, was loaded into each replicate PCR. The purified libraries were quantified using a Qubit 3.0 fluorometer, sized with a Bioanalyzer 2100, and then quantified again using the KAPA Library Quantification kit. Every immunoSEQ 96-well plate was sequenced on a dedicated single-read 150-cycle Illumina NextSeq 550 flow cell. The original methods were these. Because the immunoSEQ output included only junctional sequences and no quality scores, the filtering could not be the same as the filtering used for full-length reads. Sequences were annotated with PyIR, a Python wrapper for IgBLAST v1.9, using IMGT germline references to assign V/J genes and CDR3. Reads were filtered out if the reads had weak V/J assignments (E-value above 1e-6), no CDR3, stop codons, out-of-frame junctions, or ambiguous translated residues. V3J clonotypes were defined as sequences sharing an identical inferred V gene, J gene, and CDR3 amino acid sequence. To compute the percentage overlap between repertoires, the number of shared unique clonotypes was divided by the size of the smaller repertoire. RTK rarefaction, the Chao1 estimator, and Recon v2.1 estimates of unobserved clonotypes were used to assess repertoire richness. OLGA was used to compute generation probabilities for all TCRbeta clonotypes that the gDNA method yielded from a handful of donors. TCRdb carries this immuneACCESS record with in-frame sequences only. Its versions omit some clonotypes, under half of them owing to an unresolved V gene in the studies checked, with the rest unexplained. Clonal size and the V and J genes are those of that table, whereas D and trimming came from the DNA. A total of more than 500,000 clones appear in this sample, roughly 95% of them only once. Together, the top ten hold about 0.06% of the sample.

This clonotype was sampled from a woman aged 25 to 39 in good health. The sequencing input was naive CD4+ T cells sorted from blood. Explained via the paper, the cell subset or site label denotes: CD45RA+ positively selected. This chain joins TRBV4-1 to TRBJ2-1, with the D gene not clear enough to name. The CDR3 amino acid sequence is: CASSQGSGFSYNEQFF. The DNA is as follows: TGCGCCAGCAGCCAAGGCTCCGGTTTCTCCTACAATGAGCAGTTCTTC.